The 22 T cell receptor beta chains below come from one sample, sequenced in a study of blood T cells in healthy people across ages. Next came a second PCR, run for roughly 6 to 11 cycles, which used a sample-barcoded 5' primer along with a J-beta primer mix. TCRdb re-called the 5' RACE reads with MiXCR, one entry per CDR3 protein. Altogether about 1.5 million distinct CDR3 sequences are present, around two fifths being singletons, with the ten largest covering 7.9%. The material sequenced was blood. The source is a woman aged 18-29 years in good health.

Points on this clonotype: A much larger clone lies a single base off, so this may be a read error. J is TRBJ2-7 and V is TRBV29-1, with 7 bases identical to TRBD2. Germline lookup yields CDR1 SQVTM and CDR2 ANQGSEA. The CDR3 has 12 amino acids. V shed 7 bases and J 11 bases; nucleotides not matched to a gene: 14. The DNA for the CDR3 is TGCAGCGCGTTGTTGGGGGACTATGAGAAGTACTTC. Translated, it gives CSALLGDYEKYF.

CDR3 sequence: CASSLGLSGANEQFF. CDR3 DNA: TGTGCCAGCAGCTTAGGACTATCGGGGGCGAATGAGCAGTTCTTC. The V call is TRBV7-2, the J call TRBJ2-1; D could derive from TRBD1 or TRBD2 (6 bases each). From germline, CDR1 is SGHTA and CDR2 FQGNSA. This CDR3 region has 15 residues. Trimming took 1 base from V and 7 from J, leaving 14 bases between them. Supplemented by reference TRBV7-2 and TRBJ2-1, the full variable domain reads GAGVSQSPSNKVTEKGKDVELRCDPISGHTALYWYRQSLGQGLEFLIYFQGNSAPDKSGLPSDRFSAERTGGSVSTLTIQRTQQEDSAVYLCASSLGLSGANEQFFGPGTRLTVL.

A few counts support this clonotype. The CDR3 DNA is TGTGCCAGCAGTGCCGACAGGGACCTTAACGAGCAGTACTTC. This translates into CASSADRDLNEQYF. The chain combines TRBV6-5 with TRBJ2-5; 7 bases line up with TRBD1. The end of the DNA fits TRBJ2-7 better, so the J call may be wrong. Germline CDR1 and CDR2: MNHEY and SVGAGI. CDR3 length: 14 amino acids.

The chain has TRBV29-1 and TRBJ1-1; 8 bases align to TRBD1. The J segment lost 7 bases and the V segment lost 7 bases, leaving 11 bases of the junction unmatched. CDR1 and CDR2 (germline): SQVTM, ANQGSEA. CDR3 length: 13 amino acids. DNA of the CDR3: TGCAGCGCGGAACAGGGGGAGGGACTTGAAGCTTTCTTT. It codes for CSAEQGEGLEAFF.

This rearrangement joins TRBV3-1 to TRBJ2-2; D gene unclear. Trimming cost V 2 bases and J 4 bases, with 5 bases left between them. The germline V gene encodes CDR1 LGHDT and CDR2 YNNKEL (reference sequence). This CDR3 has 13 residues. Here the CDR3 DNA reads TGTGCCAGCAGCCAACAGGCCACCGGGGAGCTGTTTTTT. It codes for CASSQQATGELFF. Filled out from reference TRBV3-1 and TRBJ2-2, the complete variable domain reads DTAVSQTPKYLVTQMGNDKSIKCEQNLGHDTMYWYKQDSKKFLKIMFSYNNKELIINETVPNRFSPKSPDKAHLNLHINSLELGDSAVYFCASSQQATGELFFGEGSRLTVL.

The chain combines TRBV20-1 with TRBJ1-5; D is uncertain. Between the trimmed V and J ends, which lost 3 bases and 0 bases, there was a span of 18 bases. This CDR3 has 17 amino acids. CDR1 and CDR2 from the germline V gene are DFQATT and SNEGSKA (reference sequence). CDR3 loop: CSARPADLTYSNQPQHF. In DNA form, the CDR3 reads TGCAGTGCTAGGCCGGCGGATTTAACCTATAGCAATCAGCCCCAGCATTTT.

The gene calls are TRBV7-9 and TRBJ2-3, with 11 positions matching TRBD2. CDR1 and CDR2 (germline): SEHNR, FQNEAQ (reference sequence). Germline trimming cut 5 bases from V and 2 bases from J; bases unmatched to any gene: 9. This CDR3 spans 17 amino acids. The CDR3 DNA reads as TGTGCCAGCAGCCACCCGACTAGCGGGACTTTCACAGATACGCAGTATTTT. Its translation is CASSHPTSGTFTDTQYF.

The chain is built from TRBV7-2 and TRBJ2-7; 11 positions match TRBD2. Germline lookup yields CDR1 SGHTA and CDR2 FQGNSA. The CDR3 loop spans 16 amino acids. The trim removed 3 bases at V and 2 bases at J, leaving 6 bases unmatched. The CDR3: CASSLSGTSGTYEQYF. The CDR3 DNA reads TGTGCCAGCAGCTTGTCCGGGACTAGCGGCACCTACGAGCAGTACTTC. Variable domain in full (rest from reference TRBV7-2 and TRBJ2-7): GAGVSQSPSNKVTEKGKDVELRCDPISGHTALYWYRQSLGQGLEFLIYFQGNSAPDKSGLPSDRFSAERTGGSVSTLTIQRTQQEDSAVYLCASSLSGTSGTYEQYFGPGTRLTVT.

The chain uses TRBV7-8 and TRBJ2-7; 10 positions match TRBD2. The CDR3 is 17 residues long. Germline trimming cut 1 base from V and 1 base from J; bases unmatched to any gene: 7. Germline-derived CDR1 and CDR2 are SGHVS and FQNEAQ. Written as DNA, the CDR3 is TGTGCCAGCAGCTTAGTAGCACAGCGGGGGGGATCCTACGAGCAGTACTTC. Its translation: CASSLVAQRGGSYEQYF.

The V gene is TRBV6-5, the J gene TRBJ1-3; D unresolved. Germline V CDR1 and CDR2: MNHEY, SVGAGI. The CDR3 has 14 amino acids. V lost 5 bases and J lost 0, with 8 bases in between. Written as DNA, the CDR3 is TGTGCCAGCAGTAACAGTGTCTCTGGAAACACCATATATTTT. Protein: CASSNSVSGNTIYF.

This clonotype has just one count. A read error may explain this, as a much larger clone is one base away. This sequence joins TRBV29-1 and TRBJ2-4, with 10 bases fitting TRBD1. Germline V gene lookup returns CDR1 SQVTM and CDR2 ANQGSEA. The CDR3 is made up of 14 amino acids. CDR3: CSVRSGTGDNTQYF. The CDR3 DNA sequence: TGCAGCGTCCGATCCGGGACAGGGGATAACACTCAGTACTTC. Using reference TRBV29-1 and TRBJ2-4 for the parts outside the CDR3, the full variable domain is SAVISQKPSRDICQRGTSLTIQCQVDSQVTMMFWYRQQPGQSLTLIATANQGSEATYESGFVIDKFPISRPNLTFSTLTVSNMSPEDSSIYLCSVRSGTGDNTQYFGAGTRLSVL.

This clonotype appeared a few times. V is TRBV6-2 or TRBV6-3 and J is TRBJ1-2; 7 bases map to TRBD1. V was clipped by 6 bases and J by 4 bases; unmatched bases: 11. This CDR3 has 15 residues. CDR1 and CDR2 (germline): MNHEY, SVGEGT. Here the CDR3 DNA reads TGTGCCAGCAGAGGCACTTCGGGACAGATCTATGGCTACACCTTC. This gives the protein CASRGTSGQIYGYTF.

The chain carries TRBV20-1 and TRBJ2-5; D is perhaps TRBD2 (5 bases). The J call may be faulty, since TRBJ2-7 better matches the DNA end. The CDR3 is made up of 13 amino acids. Germline CDR1 reads DFQATT; CDR2 reads SNEGSKA (reference sequence). The CDR3 is CSGQGGLAYEQYF. The CDR3 DNA sequence: TGCAGTGGCCAAGGTGGACTGGCCTACGAGCAGTACTTC.

This clonotype was counted between two and nine times. The CDR3 nucleotides are TGTGCCAGCAGCCTTCCCCCCGACAGACATGGCTACACCTTC. This codes for CASSLPPDRHGYTF. The rearrangement joins TRBV3-1 to TRBJ1-2, with D possibly being TRBD1 (5 bases). The CDR3 is 14 residues long. CDR1 is LGHDT and CDR2 is YNNKEL in the germline V gene (reference sequence). V lost 4 bases to trimming and J lost 6 bases, with 15 bases between them.

This clonotype has a single count. The J gene is TRBJ1-2, the V gene TRBV4-1; the match to TRBD1 covers 8 bases. This CDR3 is 15 amino acids long. V trimming: 8 bases; J trimming: 3 bases; junction bases outside the gene matches: 11. The germline V gene encodes CDR1 MGHRA and CDR2 YSYEKL. The CDR3 DNA sequence: TGCGCCAGCTCCCGAATAGGGACAGGAGACTATGGCTACACCTTC. Encoded protein: CASSRIGTGDYGYTF.

This clonotype was seen a handful of times. The chain combines TRBV5-1 with TRBJ2-7; 8 bases are shared with TRBD2. Germline V CDR1 and CDR2: SGHRS, YFSETQ. Trimming removed 7 bases from V and 4 bases from J; junction bases left unmatched: 7. The CDR3 contains 13 residues. The CDR3 nucleotides read TGCGCCAGCGGCACTAGCGGAGATTACGAGCAGTACTTC. Protein sequence: CASGTSGDYEQYF.

Here the CDR3 reads CASSEGREAFF. The CDR3 region has the DNA TGTGCCAGCAGTGAGGGACGTGAAGCTTTCTTT. The genes are TRBV2 and TRBJ1-1; D perhaps matches TRBD1 (5 bases). CDR1 and CDR2 (germline): SNHLY, FYNNEI. V was shortened by 3 bases and J by 7 bases, with 6 bases between the two germline ends. The CDR3 is 11 residues long.

The chain couples TRBV10-3 to TRBJ2-1; no clear D. The CDR3 runs to 16 residues. V was pared by 4 bases and J by 0 bases, with 13 bases between. Germline V CDR1 and CDR2: ENHRY, SYGVKD. CDR3: CAISVPGGSSYNEQFF. The CDR3 DNA is TGTGCCATCAGTGTTCCCGGCGGTTCCTCCTACAATGAGCAGTTCTTC.

The CDR3 bases are TGTGCCAGCAGTTTAGGGGGGGGGTCTATTGGAGCTTTCTTT. It yields the protein CASSLGGGSIGAFF. The chain combines TRBV12-3 or TRBV12-4 with TRBJ1-1; perhaps TRBD1 as D (5 bases). This CDR3 contains 14 residues. V gave up 1 base and J gave up 10 bases, with 16 bases separating them.

Notes on this clonotype: A much larger clone lies a single base off, so this may be a read error. The rearrangement uses TRBV11-1 and TRBJ2-5, with 8 bases aligning to TRBD1. V shed 6 bases, J shed 4 bases, and the junction held 7 bases outside the gene matches. Germline V gene sequence: CDR1 SGHAT, CDR2 FQDESV (reference sequence). The CDR3 consists of 14 residues. CDR3 region: CASRTGALRETQYF. DNA of the CDR3: TGTGCCAGCAGGACAGGGGCTTTGCGAGAGACCCAGTACTTC.

V is TRBV19 and J is TRBJ2-1; the D is unclear. Germline loops: CDR1 LNHDA, CDR2 SQIVND (reference sequence). The V end lost 2 bases, the J end lost 3 bases, and 8 bases lay between the germline ends. The CDR3 runs to 14 residues. CDR3 residues: CASSIQNFYNEQFF. The CDR3 coding sequence is TGTGCCAGTAGTATACAGAACTTCTACAATGAGCAGTTCTTC.

The J gene is TRBJ2-7, the V gene TRBV18; a weak D match, TRBD2 (6 bases). This CDR3 comprises 15 residues. Germline V gene lookup returns CDR1 KGHSH and CDR2 LQKENI. Trimming pared 6 bases from V and 7 bases from J, leaving 22 bases between. CDR3 DNA: TGTGCCAGCTCCATAAACGCCGCGGGATACAATGAGCAGTACTTC. Translating it yields CASSINAAGYNEQYF.